This T cell receptor beta chain was recovered during a study of early T cells in non-severe SARS-CoV-2 infection. Across the whole study: The study sequenced bulk RNA from unsorted whole blood, with chains unpaired.

Per the germline V gene, CDR1 is SEHNR and CDR2 is FQNEAQ (reference sequence). CDR3 length: 16 amino acids. V shed 0 bases and J shed 2 bases, with 14 bases lying between them. Ten or more counts support this clonotype. Researchers tagged individual cDNA molecules with unique molecular identifiers. TCRdb used MiXCR to reprocess the 5' RACE reads, holding one entry per CDR3 protein. Altogether 65,000 to 95,000 distinct CDR3 sequences are present, roughly 4.7% being singletons, with the ten largest covering approximately 7.4%. The input for sequencing was whole blood, taken at baseline. The receptor comes from an adult who was a healthcare worker with PCR-confirmed SARS-CoV-2 infection or an uninfected control (not recorded which). The V call is TRBV7-9, the J call TRBJ2-7, with D unclear. The CDR3 coding sequence is TGTGCCAGCAGCTTAGCAGTTGCAGACCCGACCTACGAGCAGTACTTC. Translation gives CASSLAVADPTYEQYF.